This T cell receptor (beta chain) was profiled in a study of CD8+ T cells in alopecia areata. Findings of the study overall: There were also resident alphabeta T cells of normal skin sequenced in scalp samples. Greater clonality was observed in lesional scalp samples, especially alopecia totalis/universalis, versus normal scalp. Clarity of TCR sharing across patients fell short of that in mice, possibly HLA-related.

A word on this clone: The target antigen is unknown.

Extraction of RNA preceded its reverse transcription into cDNA, which served as the sequencing template. The repertoire was sequenced with immunoSEQ multiplex PCR; TCRdb's copy has only in-frame clones and lacks some. The data show roughly 25,000 clones, 40% to 65% seen once. Researchers picked out CD4+ and CD8+ T cells from PBMCs by sorting. With V trimmed by 3 bases and J by 5 bases, 7 bases remained unmatched. CDR1 and CDR2 from the germline V gene are SEHNR and FQNEAQ (reference sequence). The CDR3 sequence is 15 residues long. The chain is built from TRBV7-9 and TRBJ2-7; 10 bases align to TRBD1. This receptor was identified in a human donor with alopecia areata. The specimen sequenced was NKG2D-high CD8+ T cells sorted from blood. In DNA form, the CDR3 reads TGTGCCAGCAGCTTTTCGACAGGGGGCCGGGACGAGCAGTACTTC. Translating gives CASSFSTGGRDEQYF. Looking up the rest from reference TRBV7-9 and TRBJ2-7 gives the full variable domain: DTGVSQNPRHKITKRGQNVTFRCDPISEHNRLYWYRQTLGQGPEFLTYFQNEAQLEKSRLLSDRFSAERPKGSFSTLEIQRTEQGDSAMYLCASSFSTGGRDEQYFGPGTRLTVT.